This is a list of T cell receptor beta chains from one sample in a study of OX40 agonist ivuxolimab in advanced cancers. Method: immunoSEQ multiplex PCR; TCRdb's copy keeps in-frame clones and lacks some. Counted here are tens of thousands of clones, approximately 85% occurring once; the ten biggest clones make up less than 4.5%. This material consisted of CD4+ or CD8+ T cells sorted from blood, taken in a trial of the OX40 agonist ivuxolimab. Receptor source: an adult with an advanced solid tumor such as melanoma, head and neck, liver or kidney cancer. The CDR3 runs from the conserved cysteine through the conserved F or W. The order of the fields is D gene, J gene, V gene, clone size, CDR3 DNA, CDR3 protein. A D gene is named only where the DNA matches it firmly. Rows give clone size only sometimes, using once, few, many, or a class for an expanded clone.

TRBD2 | TRBJ2-7 | TRBV7-2 | - | TGTGCCAGCAGCTTTAGACTAGCGGGAGAAAGCGAGCAGTACTTC | CASSFRLAGESEQYF
TRBD2 | TRBJ2-7 | TRBV28 | - | TGTGCCAGCAAGCGGGGGGCGGTGTCCTACGAGCAGTACTTC | CASKRGAVSYEQYF
- | TRBJ2-7 | TRBV6-5 | few | TGTGCCAGCATGGGGTCGTTAGGGGAGCAGTACTTC | CASMGSLGEQYF
- | TRBJ2-5 | TRBV5-1 | - | TGCGCCAGCAGCTTGTCAGTGGGGAGCCAAGAGACCCAGTACTTC | CASSLSVGSQETQYF
TRBD1 | TRBJ1-1 | TRBV2 | - | TGTGCCAGCAGTCCACAGGGGATTAACACTGAAGCTTTCTTT | CASSPQGINTEAFF
- | TRBJ2-7 | TRBV4-1 | - | TGCGCCAGCAGCCAACCCCTGAGGAACAACGAGCAGTACTTC | CASSQPLRNNEQYF
- | TRBJ2-7 | TRBV5-1 | - | TGCGCCAGCAGCCCCGGAGAGGGCGAGCAGTACTTC | CASSPGEGEQYF
- | TRBJ1-3 | TRBV6-5 | - | TGTGCCAGCAGTTACGGCCTCCCGACGGGAAACACCATATATTTT | CASSYGLPTGNTIYF
TRBD1 | TRBJ1-2 | TRBV27 | - | TGTGCCAGCAGTCCCTATACAGGGGGCTTCATGGATGGCTACACCTTC | CASSPYTGGFMDGYTF
- | TRBJ2-7 | TRBV28 | - | TGTGCCAGCAGTTATAATGATCTTACGGCCCACGAGCAGTACTTC | CASSYNDLTAHEQYF
- | TRBJ2-1 | TRBV11-3 | few | TGTGCCAGCGCAGGCCCCACCTACAATGAGCAGTTCTTC | CASAGPTYNEQFF
TRBD1 | TRBJ2-4 | TRBV10-3 | - | TGTGCCATCAGTGAGTCAGCAGGACAGGGTGGTGACATTCAGTACTTC | CAISESAGQGGDIQYF
TRBD1 | TRBJ2-2 | TRBV9 | - | TGTGCCAGCAGCAATTCCCGGGACAGGGACACCGGGGAGCTGTTTTTT | CASSNSRDRDTGELFF
- | TRBJ2-1 | TRBV29-1 | - | TGCAGCGTGGGCGCTATGGGTCGGCAGTTCTTC | CSVGAMGRQFF
TRBD1 | TRBJ2-2 | TRBV7-9 | - | TGTGCCAGCAGCTCCCAAAGCCCGGGACAGGGAACGAACACCGGGGAGCTGTTTTTT | CASSSQSPGQGTNTGELFF
TRBD1 | TRBJ2-2 | TRBV27 | - | TGTGCCAGCAGACAGGGGATTAAGTACACCGGGGAGCTGTTTTTT | CASRQGIKYTGELFF
- | TRBJ2-2 | TRBV7-3 | - | TGTGCCAGCAGCCTCTTCGACGGCGGGGAGCTGTTTTTT | CASSLFDGGELFF
TRBD2 | TRBJ2-7 | TRBV5-1 | - | TGCGCCAGCAGCTCGGTAGGGGCGGGGGACGAGCAGTACTTC | CASSSVGAGDEQYF
- | TRBJ2-7 | TRBV18 | - | TGTGCCAGCTCACCGGGAAGGAACGAGCAGTACTTC | CASSPGRNEQYF
TRBD1 | TRBJ1-2 | TRBV28 | - | TGTGCCAGCAGACCTCAGGGGGTTGGCTACACCTTC | CASRPQGVGYTF
- | TRBJ2-5 | TRBV4-1 | - | TGCGCCAGCAGCCAAGATTTCGGGAGATCTGAGACCCAGTACTTC | CASSQDFGRSETQYF
- | TRBJ2-3 | TRBV7-9 | - | TGTGCCAGCTCCCGGAGCGGGAGCACAGATACGCAGTATTTT | CASSRSGSTDTQYF
TRBD2 | TRBJ2-7 | TRBV7-2 | - | TGTGCCAGCAGCCTCGTAGCGGGAGCCACCTACGAGCAGTACTTC | CASSLVAGATYEQYF
TRBD2 | TRBJ2-1 | TRBV5-1 | - | TGCGCCAGCAGTCCTAGCGGGAGCCCCTACAATGAGCAGTTCTTC | CASSPSGSPYNEQFF
- | TRBJ2-5 | TRBV12-5 | - | TGTGCTAGTGCCGTCGACAGGAGGGAGACCCAGTACTTC | CASAVDRRETQYF
- | TRBJ1-3 | TRBV10-3 | - | TGTGCCATCAGTTCCGGTCGAAAAAACACCATATATTTT | CAISSGRKNTIYF
- | TRBJ1-1 | TRBV28 | - | TGTGCCAGCAGTCTCCCTCGTCGGGACACTGAAGCTTTCTTT | CASSLPRRDTEAFF
- | TRBJ1-2 | TRBV28 | - | TGTGCCAGCAGTCCCCCCTCCATGCACTATGGCTACACCTTC | CASSPPSMHYGYTF
- | TRBJ2-7 | TRBV15 | - | TGTGCCACCAGCAGAGAGCGGGACAGTACCTACGAGCAGTACTTC | CATSRERDSTYEQYF
- | TRBJ2-2 | TRBV19 | few | TGTGCCAGTAGTCCCTCAGGGAGTCCGGGGGAGCTGTTTTTT | CASSPSGSPGELFF
- | TRBJ2-3 | TRBV5-4 | - | TGTGCCAGCAGCCCAGGACAGTTGGGGGATACGCAGTATTTT | CASSPGQLGDTQYF
- | TRBJ2-7 | TRBV19 | - | TGTGCCAGTAGTATCTCCGGTCCCTCCTACGAGCAGTACTTC | CASSISGPSYEQYF
- | TRBJ2-7 | TRBV9 | - | TGTGCCAGCAGCGTACAGGGAACCTCCTACGAGCAGTACTTC | CASSVQGTSYEQYF
TRBD2 | TRBJ2-2 | TRBV7-9 | - | TGTGCCAGCAACCTCCGACTAGCGGGAACACTTACGAACACCGGGGAGCTGTTTTTT | CASNLRLAGTLTNTGELFF
TRBD2 | TRBJ2-2 | TRBV28 | - | TGTGCCAGCAGTTTAGGGCGCGGGAGGTCCTACACCGGGGAGCTGTTTTTT | CASSLGRGRSYTGELFF
TRBD1 | TRBJ1-6 | TRBV27 | few | TGTGCCAGCGCCCTGACAGGGGAGAGATCACCCCTCCACTTT | CASALTGERSPLHF
- | TRBJ2-7 | TRBV20-1 | - | TGCAGTGCCGAAGACGGCGAGCAGTACTTC | CSAEDGEQYF
- | TRBJ2-5 | TRBV30 | once | TGTGCCTGGAGTGTACTTAACGAAGAGACCCAGTACTTC | CAWSVLNEETQYF
TRBD2 | TRBJ2-1 | TRBV28 | few | TGTGCCAGCAGTTTATTTAGCGGGAGAGCCTCCATGGGGAATAGTGAGCAGTTCTTC | CASSLFSGRASMGNSEQFF
- | TRBJ1-5 | TRBV19 | - | TGTGCCAGTAGTAACAGGGAAATTAATCAGCCCCAGCATTTT | CASSNREINQPQHF